A single sample gave rise to the 30 T cell receptor beta chains below, sequenced in a study of blood T cell repertoires in COVID-19. The protocol was immunoSEQ multiplex PCR, while the TCRdb copy is restricted to in-frame clones and leaves out a portion. The top ten clones hold about 2.3% of a sample with about 390,000 clones, around 87% of them seen once. Sequences were obtained from peripheral blood. The receptor set was obtained from an older woman with COVID-19, enrolled during active disease.

CDR3 coding DNA: TGTGCCACCTTACAGGGCCTGAACACTGAAGCTTTCTTT. Residues: CATLQGLNTEAFF. This chain connects TRBV18 to TRBJ1-1, with D perhaps matching TRBD1 (6 bases). Trimming pared 10 bases from V and 0 bases from J, leaving 12 bases between. CDR3 size: 13 residues. The V gene's germline CDR1 is KGHSH and CDR2 LQKENI.

The V gene is TRBV28, the J gene TRBJ1-4; 10 bases are a match to TRBD1. In germline, CDR1 is MDHEN, CDR2 SYDVKM. J was trimmed by 7 bases and V by 6 bases; bases with no gene match: 5. There are 14 residues in the CDR3. As DNA, the CDR3 is TGTGCCAGCAGCCTCGGGACAGGGGTTGAAAAACTGTTTTTT. Translating gives CASSLGTGVEKLFF.

This clone has only one observation. The rearrangement uses TRBV6-5 and TRBJ2-7; 11 bases align to TRBD2. CDR1 is MNHEY, CDR2 SVGAGI, per germline. The CDR3 runs 15 residues. Trimming took 6 bases from V and 1 from J; bases not matched to a gene: 5. The CDR3 coding sequence is TGTGCCAGCAGCCTTACTAGCGGGGGATCCTACGAGCAGTACTTC. It codes for CASSLTSGGSYEQYF.

Concerning this clone: This CDR3 is also generated by other DNA sequences in the sample. The J gene is TRBJ1-2, the V gene TRBV27, with 7 bases identical to TRBD1. CDR3 size: 13 residues. Per germline, CDR1 MNHEY and CDR2 SMNVEV (reference sequence). V was clipped by 4 bases and J by 3 bases; unmatched bases: 2. The CDR3 nucleotides read TGTGCCAGCAGTTCTGGGACAGACTATGGCTACACCTTC. This sequence encodes CASSSGTDYGYTF.

The chain recombines TRBV30 with TRBJ1-4; no reliable D call. This CDR3 region has 15 residues. The ends were cut back, 5 bases at V and 0 bases at J, with 13 bases in the middle. Germline-derived CDR1 and CDR2 are GTSNPN and SVGIG (reference sequence). CDR3 sequence: CAWERGKTTNEKLFF. DNA for the CDR3: TGTGCCTGGGAGAGAGGCAAGACAACTAATGAAAAACTGTTTTTT. The whole variable domain, remainder taken from reference TRBV30 and TRBJ1-4, is SQTIHQWPATLVQPVGSPLSLECTVEGTSNPNLYWYRQAAGRGLQLLFYSVGIGQISSEVPQNLSASRPQDRQFILSSKKLLLSDSGFYLCAWERGKTTNEKLFFGSGTQLSVL.

The chain is built from TRBV30 and TRBJ2-1, with 8 positions matching TRBD2. The germline gives CDR1 GTSNPN, CDR2 SVGIG (reference sequence). Trimming at V came to 4 bases and at J to 6 bases, leaving 5 bases not matched to a gene. This CDR3 region has 13 residues. This CDR3 is CAWNRGGPNEQFF. The CDR3 DNA follows: TGTGCCTGGAACCGGGGGGGCCCCAATGAGCAGTTCTTC.

J is TRBJ1-2 and V is TRBV11-2, with D tentatively TRBD1 (6 bases). V lost 3 bases and J 1 base, leaving 6 bases between the germline ends. Germline V gene lookup returns CDR1 SGHAT and CDR2 FQNNGV. This CDR3 is 13 amino acids long. CDR3 amino acids: CASSLDSNYGYTF. The CDR3 DNA is TGTGCCAGCAGCTTGGACAGTAACTATGGCTACACCTTC.

The CDR3 coding sequence is TGTGCCACGCAAGACGGACAGAAATACAATGAGCAGTTCTTC. This sequence encodes CATQDGQKYNEQFF. The chain has TRBV15 and TRBJ2-1; possible D gene TRBD1, 6 bases. Trimming removed 9 bases from V and 4 bases from J, with 16 bases in between. The germline CDR1 and CDR2 sequences are LNHNV and YYDKDF (reference sequence). This CDR3 region has 14 residues. Combining the CDR3 with reference TRBV15 and TRBJ2-1 gives the whole variable domain DAMVIQNPRYQVTQFGKPVTLSCSQTLNHNVMYWYQQKSSQAPKLLFHYYDKDFNNEADTPDNFQSRRPNTSFCFLDIRSPGLGDTAMYLCATQDGQKYNEQFFGPGTRLTVL.

The V and J genes are TRBV4-2 and TRBJ2-1; 9 bases are a match to TRBD2. CDR1 is LGHNA and CDR2 is YNFKEQ in the germline V gene. This CDR3 is 17 amino acids long. The V and J ends lost 0 bases and 4 bases, in that order; junction bases with no gene match: 7. Here the CDR3 DNA reads TGTGCCAGCAGCCAAGATTTAGGGCTAGCGGGGTACAATGAGCAGTTCTTC. It translates to CASSQDLGLAGYNEQFF.

The rearrangement links TRBV5-5 to TRBJ1-6; D unresolved. Trimming left V 2 bases short and J 5 bases short, with 14 bases between. This CDR3 has 16 residues. The V gene's germline CDR1 is SGHKS and CDR2 YYEKEE (reference sequence). CDR3 loop: CASSFGIPTNNSPLHF. CDR3 nucleotide sequence: TGTGCCAGCAGCTTTGGCATTCCGACAAATAATTCACCCCTCCACTTT.

A single count supports this clone. The CDR3, as DNA: TGTGCCAGCAGCGAGCGGCGGGAATCTATTTACAACTATGGCTACACCTTC. This sequence encodes CASSERRESIYNYGYTF. The chain links TRBV7-9 to TRBJ1-2; D gene ambiguous. The CDR3 length is 17 residues. Germline loops: CDR1 SEHNR, CDR2 FQNEAQ (reference sequence). Trimming cost V 5 bases and J 2 bases, with 21 bases left between them.

The J gene is TRBJ1-1, the V gene TRBV15; D perhaps matches TRBD1 (5 bases). Trimming shortened V by 3 bases and J by 1 base, and 9 bases separated the two germline ends. The CDR3 extends over 14 amino acids. CDR1 LNHNV and CDR2 YYDKDF come from the germline V gene (reference sequence). The CDR3 loop reads CATSRDQGNTEAFF. CDR3 DNA: TGTGCCACCAGCAGGGACCAGGGGAACACTGAAGCTTTCTTT.

The chain recombines TRBV3-1 (or the pseudogene TRBV3-2) with TRBJ1-6, with D unresolved. V dropped 3 bases and J dropped 8 bases, with 8 bases sitting between them. From germline, CDR1 is LGHDT and CDR2 YNNKEL (reference sequence). The CDR3 is 13 amino acids. As DNA, the CDR3 is TGTGCCAGCAGCCACCGCCGGGATTCACCCCTCCACTTT. This gives the protein CASSHRRDSPLHF.

J is TRBJ2-5 and V is TRBV3-1 (or the pseudogene TRBV3-2); no reliable D call. Germline values: CDR1 LGHDT, CDR2 YNNKEL (reference sequence). This CDR3 has 10 amino acids. Trimming took 8 bases from V and 5 from J, leaving 6 bases between them. The CDR3 bases are TGTGCCAGCGGGCCGGAGACCCAGTACTTC. Amino acids: CASGPETQYF.

V is TRBV3-1 (or the pseudogene TRBV3-2) and J is TRBJ1-1; 7 bases fit TRBD1. CDR3 length: 13 amino acids. Germline CDR1 LGHDT, CDR2 YNNKEL (reference sequence). Trimming at V came to 2 bases and at J to 7 bases, leaving 4 bases not matched to a gene. The CDR3 reads CASSQPTGIEAFF. The CDR3 bases are TGTGCCAGCAGCCAACCGACAGGGATTGAAGCTTTCTTT.

The table lists this clone with a few counts. The chain is built from TRBV11-2 and TRBJ1-2; 10 bases agree with TRBD1. V lost 3 bases and J lost 4; bases outside the gene matches: 5. This CDR3 contains 15 residues. Per the germline V gene, CDR1 is SGHAT and CDR2 is FQNNGV. The CDR3 DNA reads TGTGCCAGCAGCTTCTTGGACAGGGGGTTCTATGGCTACACCTTC. It codes for CASSFLDRGFYGYTF.

This clone was recorded once. The J gene is TRBJ2-7, the V gene TRBV28; D gene uncertain. The V gene lost 5 bases and the J gene lost 0 bases, with 11 bases spanning the gap. Germline lookup yields CDR1 MDHEN and CDR2 SYDVKM. The CDR3 is made up of 14 amino acids. CDR3 nucleotide sequence: TGTGCCAGCAGTCTCCCACTGAGCTCCTACGAGCAGTACTTC. Protein product: CASSLPLSSYEQYF. The full variable domain, rest sourced from reference TRBV28 and TRBJ2-7, is DVKVTQSSRYLVKRTGEKVFLECVQDMDHENMFWYRQDPGLGLRLIYFSYDVKMKEKGDIPEGYSVSREKKERFSLILESASTNQTSMYLCASSLPLSSYEQYFGPGTRLTVT.

V and J are TRBV30 and TRBJ2-3, with a weak D call TRBD2 (7 bases). V lost 0 bases, J lost 3 bases, and 13 bases lay in between. Per the germline V gene, CDR1 is GTSNPN and CDR2 is SVGIG (reference sequence). There are 15 residues in the CDR3. CDR3 protein: CAWSVGGGLTDTQYF. The CDR3 DNA reads as TGTGCCTGGAGTGTAGGCGGGGGCCTAACAGATACGCAGTATTTT.

The gene calls are TRBV29-1 and TRBJ1-4, with a tentative D call TRBD1 (6 bases). Per the germline V gene, CDR1 is SQVTM and CDR2 is ANQGSEA. V was cut by 4 bases and J by 7 bases, with 16 bases left in between. The CDR3 is made up of 14 amino acids. This CDR3 is CSVGGQGSGEKLFF. CDR3 nucleotide sequence: TGCAGCGTTGGGGGGCAGGGTTCCGGTGAAAAACTGTTTTTT.

The chain links TRBV5-4 to TRBJ2-1, with 11 bases that match TRBD2. The length of the CDR3 is 15 residues. J lost 3 bases, V lost 3 bases, and 2 bases had no gene match. Germline CDR1 is SGHNT and CDR2 is YYREEE (reference sequence). CDR3 loop: CASSYTSGGYNEQFF. The DNA for the CDR3 is TGTGCCAGCAGCTATACTAGCGGGGGCTACAATGAGCAGTTCTTC.

The rearrangement links TRBV2 to TRBJ1-1; maybe TRBD1 (5 bases). The V gene's germline CDR1 is SNHLY and CDR2 FYNNEI. CDR3 length: 14 residues. The V end lost 5 bases, the J end lost 1 base, and 11 bases lay between the germline ends. The CDR3 nucleotides read TGTGCCAGCAGTCCCAGGGCAGGGAACACTGAAGCTTTCTTT. It codes for CASSPRAGNTEAFF. Together with reference TRBV2 and TRBJ1-1, the CDR3 gives the full variable domain: EPEVTQTPSHQVTQMGQEVILRCVPISNHLYFYWYRQILGQKVEFLVSFYNNEISEKSEIFDDQFSVERPDGSNFTLKIRSTKLEDSAMYFCASSPRAGNTEAFFGQGTRLTVV.

The V call is TRBV9, the J call TRBJ1-4; D ambiguous. Germline V gene data show CDR1 as SGDLS and CDR2 as YYNGEE. Trimming took 4 bases from V and 0 from J, leaving 10 bases between them. The CDR3 runs to 15 residues. DNA of the CDR3: TGTGCCAGCAGCCCTTCCCTTACAACTAATGAAAAACTGTTTTTT. Residues: CASSPSLTTNEKLFF.

The gene calls are TRBV28 and TRBJ1-4, with D hard to call. The germline V gene has CDR1 MDHEN and CDR2 SYDVKM. V dropped 6 bases and J dropped 6 bases, with 5 bases sitting between them. This CDR3 is 11 amino acids long. Here the CDR3 reads CASRDYEKLFF. In nucleotides, the CDR3 is TGTGCCAGCAGGGACTATGAAAAACTGTTTTTT. The full variable domain, completed using reference TRBV28 and TRBJ1-4, is DVKVTQSSRYLVKRTGEKVFLECVQDMDHENMFWYRQDPGLGLRLIYFSYDVKMKEKGDIPEGYSVSREKKERFSLILESASTNQTSMYLCASRDYEKLFFGSGTQLSVL.

The chain uses TRBV6-1 and TRBJ1-2; D is ambiguous. V was cut by 2 bases and J by 2 bases, with 15 bases left in between. Germline V gene sequence: CDR1 MNHNS, CDR2 SASEGT. This CDR3 has 16 amino acids. The CDR3 nucleotides read TGTGCCAGCAGTGAACTACGGACTATACTCAACTATGGCTACACCTTC. It translates to CASSELRTILNYGYTF.

The chain combines TRBV29-1 with TRBJ1-1; D gene ambiguous. The length of the CDR3 is 15 residues. Trimming cost V 6 bases and J 4 bases, with 21 bases left between them. Germline V gene lookup returns CDR1 SQVTM and CDR2 ANQGSEA. The CDR3 DNA reads TGCAGCGTCGAGAAACGGGGTGGTGGAGGCACTGAAGCTTTCTTT. Translated: CSVEKRGGGGTEAFF.

The chain recombines TRBV19 with TRBJ2-1, with TRBD1 matching over 10 bases. Germline V gives CDR1 LNHDA, CDR2 SQIVND (reference sequence). Trimming cost V 5 bases and J 13 bases; bases outside gene matches: 8. CDR3 length: 13 residues. CDR3 nucleotides: TGTGCCAGTAGTGGGGACAGGGGCCCTCGCCAGTTCTTC. Translation gives CASSGDRGPRQFF.

This chain connects TRBV9 to TRBJ2-5, with 12 nucleotides matching TRBD2. This CDR3 contains 15 residues. V was pared by 3 bases and J by 5 bases, with 5 bases of the junction left unmatched. Germline V lookup: CDR1 SGDLS, CDR2 YYNGEE. CDR3 sequence (DNA): TGTGCCAGCAGCGCGAGACTAGCGGGGGTGGAGACCCAGTACTTC. It codes for CASSARLAGVETQYF.

This chain links TRBV21-1 with TRBJ1-2. TRBV21-1 is classified as a pseudogene. The CDR3 has 17 residues. The CDR3 loop is CASIPPGGTSNLYGYTF. The CDR3 DNA reads as TGTGCCAGCATACCTCCGGGGGGAACCAGTAATCTCTATGGCTACACCTTC.

The rearrangement links TRBV5-4 to TRBJ1-2, with D unclear. This CDR3 is 14 amino acids long. Trimming left V 0 bases short and J 2 bases short, with 8 bases between. CDR1 SGHNT and CDR2 YYREEE come from the germline V gene (reference sequence). In nucleotides, the CDR3 is TGTGCCAGCAGCTTGGTGGGCACGAACTATGGCTACACCTTC. This codes for CASSLVGTNYGYTF.

This chain links TRBV6-5 with TRBJ2-5; 11 nucleotides line up with TRBD1. The CDR3 has 16 residues. Germline V gives CDR1 MNHEY, CDR2 SVGAGI. The ends lost 0 bases at V and 5 bases at J; junction bases unmatched: 5. The DNA of the CDR3 is TGTGCCAGCAGTTACTCTCGGACAGGGGGCATGGAGACCCAGTACTTC. Its translation is CASSYSRTGGMETQYF.